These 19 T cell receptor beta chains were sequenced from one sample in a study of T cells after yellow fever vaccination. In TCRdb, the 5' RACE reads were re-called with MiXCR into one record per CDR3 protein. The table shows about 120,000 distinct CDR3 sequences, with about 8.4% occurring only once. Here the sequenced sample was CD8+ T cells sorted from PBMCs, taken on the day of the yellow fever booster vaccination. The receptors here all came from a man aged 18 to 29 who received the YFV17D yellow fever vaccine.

The CDR3 sequence: CASSPPLRAEAFF. The CDR3 region has the DNA TGTGCCAGCAGCCCCCCCTTGCGGGCTGAAGCTTTCTTT. J is TRBJ1-1 and V is TRBV7-9; unclear D gene. Germline V CDR1 and CDR2: SEHNR, FQNEAQ (reference sequence). The CDR3 contains 13 residues. Trimming left V 5 bases short and J 6 bases short, with 13 bases between.

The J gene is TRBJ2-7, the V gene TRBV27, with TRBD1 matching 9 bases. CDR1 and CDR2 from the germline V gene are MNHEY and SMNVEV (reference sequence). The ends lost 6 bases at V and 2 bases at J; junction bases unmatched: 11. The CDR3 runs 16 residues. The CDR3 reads CASSYQPGQGTYEQYF. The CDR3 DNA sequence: TGTGCCAGCAGCTACCAACCGGGACAGGGTACCTACGAGCAGTACTTC.

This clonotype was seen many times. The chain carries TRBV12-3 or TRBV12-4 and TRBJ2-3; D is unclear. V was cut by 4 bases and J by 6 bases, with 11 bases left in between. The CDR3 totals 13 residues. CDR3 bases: TGTGCCAGCAGTTGGCCCCTGTGGGATACGCAGTATTTT. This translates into CASSWPLWDTQYF.

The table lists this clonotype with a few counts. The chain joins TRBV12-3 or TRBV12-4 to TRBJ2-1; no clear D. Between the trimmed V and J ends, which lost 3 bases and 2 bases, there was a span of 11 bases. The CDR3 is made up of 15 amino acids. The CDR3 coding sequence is TGTGCCAGCAGTTTTTCGTGGGGAACCTACAATGAGCAGTTCTTC. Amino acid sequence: CASSFSWGTYNEQFF.

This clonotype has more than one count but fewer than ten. DNA of the CDR3: TGTGCCAGCAGCCAAGAGGGGACAGTCGTTTACTATGGCTACACCTTC. Amino acid sequence: CASSQEGTVVYYGYTF. The rearrangement uses TRBV4-2 and TRBJ1-2, with 7 bases fitting TRBD1. Germline-derived CDR1 and CDR2 are LGHNA and YNFKEQ. The CDR3 length is 16 residues. V shed 0 bases, J shed 3 bases, and the junction held 7 bases outside the gene matches.

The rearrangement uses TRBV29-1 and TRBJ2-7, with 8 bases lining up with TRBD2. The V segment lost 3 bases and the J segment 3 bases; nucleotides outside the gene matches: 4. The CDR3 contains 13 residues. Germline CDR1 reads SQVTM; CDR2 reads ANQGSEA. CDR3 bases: TGCAGCGTTGAGGGGGCGGGAGGCTACGAGCAGTACTTC. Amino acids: CSVEGAGGYEQYF.

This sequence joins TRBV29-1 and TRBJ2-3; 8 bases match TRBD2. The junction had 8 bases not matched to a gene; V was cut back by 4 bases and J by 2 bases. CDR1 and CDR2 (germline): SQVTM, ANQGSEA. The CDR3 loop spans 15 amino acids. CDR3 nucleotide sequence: TGCAGCGTTGTTCCAGCGGGGGCCTTCACAGATACGCAGTATTTT. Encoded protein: CSVVPAGAFTDTQYF.

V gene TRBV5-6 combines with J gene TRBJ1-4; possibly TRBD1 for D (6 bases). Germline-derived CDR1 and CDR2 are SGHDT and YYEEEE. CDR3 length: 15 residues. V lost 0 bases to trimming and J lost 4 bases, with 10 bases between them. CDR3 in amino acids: CASSLGTAINEKLFF. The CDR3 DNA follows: TGTGCCAGCAGCTTGGGGACAGCCATTAATGAAAAACTGTTTTTT.

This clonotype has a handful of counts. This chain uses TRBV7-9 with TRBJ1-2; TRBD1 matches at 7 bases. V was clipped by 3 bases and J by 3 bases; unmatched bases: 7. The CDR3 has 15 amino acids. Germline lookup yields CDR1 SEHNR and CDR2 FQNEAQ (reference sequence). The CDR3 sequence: CASSFRDSDHYGYTF. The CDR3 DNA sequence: TGTGCCAGCAGCTTCCGGGACAGCGATCACTATGGCTACACCTTC.

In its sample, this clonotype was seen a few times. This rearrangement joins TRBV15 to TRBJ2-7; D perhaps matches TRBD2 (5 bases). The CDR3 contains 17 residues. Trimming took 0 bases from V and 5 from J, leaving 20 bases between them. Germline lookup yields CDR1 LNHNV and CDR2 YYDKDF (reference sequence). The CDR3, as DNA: TGTGCCACCAGCAGAGATAGGTCCGTAAGAGGGATCGACGAGCAGTACTTC. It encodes CATSRDRSVRGIDEQYF.

CDR3 in amino acids: CATSWGGKAGNTIYF. The DNA for the CDR3 is TGTGCCACCAGTTGGGGTGGCAAGGCTGGAAACACCATATATTTT. The genes are TRBV24-1 and TRBJ1-3; D remains unclear. Per the germline V gene, CDR1 is KGHDR and CDR2 is SFDVKD. V was clipped by 6 bases and J by 2 bases, with 13 bases between them. The CDR3 is made up of 15 amino acids.

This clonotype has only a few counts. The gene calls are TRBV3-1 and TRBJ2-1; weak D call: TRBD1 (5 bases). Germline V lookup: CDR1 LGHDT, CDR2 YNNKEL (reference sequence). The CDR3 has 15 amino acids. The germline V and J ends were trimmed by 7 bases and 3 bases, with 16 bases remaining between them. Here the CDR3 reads CASTRIQGGYNEQFF. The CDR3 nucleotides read TGTGCCAGCACCAGGATTCAGGGCGGCTACAATGAGCAGTTCTTC.

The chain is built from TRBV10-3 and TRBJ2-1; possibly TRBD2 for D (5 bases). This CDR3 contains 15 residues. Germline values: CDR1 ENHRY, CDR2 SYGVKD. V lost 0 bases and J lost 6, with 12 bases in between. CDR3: CAISESTTGINEQFF. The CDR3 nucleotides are TGTGCCATCAGTGAGTCGACTACGGGTATCAATGAGCAGTTCTTC.

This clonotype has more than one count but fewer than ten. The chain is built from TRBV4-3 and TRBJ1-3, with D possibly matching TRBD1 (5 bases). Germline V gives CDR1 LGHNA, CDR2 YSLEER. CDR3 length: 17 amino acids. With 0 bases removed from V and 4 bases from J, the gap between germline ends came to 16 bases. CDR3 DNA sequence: TGCGCCAGCAGCCAAGATCTCGGTCAGGGCCACGGAAACACCATATATTTT. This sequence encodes CASSQDLGQGHGNTIYF.

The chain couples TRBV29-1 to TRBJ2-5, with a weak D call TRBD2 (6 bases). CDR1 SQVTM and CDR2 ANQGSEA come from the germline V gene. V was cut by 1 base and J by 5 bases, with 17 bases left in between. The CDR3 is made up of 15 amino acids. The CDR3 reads CSVEVAREVVETQYF. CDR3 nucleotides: TGCAGCGTTGAAGTGGCCAGGGAGGTAGTGGAGACCCAGTACTTC.

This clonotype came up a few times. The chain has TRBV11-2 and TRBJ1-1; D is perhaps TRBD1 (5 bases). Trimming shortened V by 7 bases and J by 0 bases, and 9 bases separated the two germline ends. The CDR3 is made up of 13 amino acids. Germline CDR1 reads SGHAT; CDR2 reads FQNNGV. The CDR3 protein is CASKTEMNTEAFF. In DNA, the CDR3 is TGTGCCAGCAAGACAGAGATGAACACTGAAGCTTTCTTT.

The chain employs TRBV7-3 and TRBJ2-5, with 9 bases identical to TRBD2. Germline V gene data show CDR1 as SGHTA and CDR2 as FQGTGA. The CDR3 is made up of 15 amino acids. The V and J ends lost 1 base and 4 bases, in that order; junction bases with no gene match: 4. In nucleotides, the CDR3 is TGTGCCAGCAGCTTAAAGGCGGGGGGGCCAGAGACCCAGTACTTC. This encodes CASSLKAGGPETQYF.

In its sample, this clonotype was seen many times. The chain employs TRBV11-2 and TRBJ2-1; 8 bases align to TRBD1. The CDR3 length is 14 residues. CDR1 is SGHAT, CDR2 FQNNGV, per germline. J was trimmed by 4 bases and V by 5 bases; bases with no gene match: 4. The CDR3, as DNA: TGTGCCAGCAGCCGAGGGACAGGATACAATGAGCAGTTCTTC. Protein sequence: CASSRGTGYNEQFF.

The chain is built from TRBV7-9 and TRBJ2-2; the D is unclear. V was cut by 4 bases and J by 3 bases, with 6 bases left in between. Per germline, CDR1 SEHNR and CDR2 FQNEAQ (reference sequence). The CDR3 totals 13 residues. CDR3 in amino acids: CASSSGYTGELFF. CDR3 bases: TGTGCCAGCAGCTCGGGTTACACCGGGGAGCTGTTTTTT.